The TCR beta chain described here comes from a study of T-cell reconstitution after alpha-beta-depleted transplantation in children. There are 14 residues in the CDR3. Germline V CDR1 and CDR2: SQVTM, ANQGSEA. Trimming at V came to 3 bases and at J to 1 base, leaving 6 bases not matched to a gene. There are many counts of this clonotype. Unique molecular identifiers were used in preparing the TCRbeta library. TCRdb re-analysed the PCR reads in MiXCR, keeping a single row per CDR3 protein. The sample records more than 150,000 distinct CDR3 sequences, about 6.4% being singletons. The clonotype originates from a human donor who donated a stem cell graft to a child with Wiskott-Aldrich syndrome. The J gene is TRBJ2-7, the V gene TRBV29-1; TRBD2 matches 7 bases. The sample here was PBMCs from the stem cell graft donor, taken from the stem cell graft. CDR3 amino acids: CSVDGVGGSYEQYF. CDR3 DNA sequence: TGCAGCGTTGATGGGGTCGGGGGGTCCTACGAGCAGTACTTC.